This T cell receptor beta chain was identified in a study of patients and donors after allogeneic stem cell transplantation. Each CDR3 protein gets one entry after TCRdb re-called the RT-PCR reads with MiXCR. The sample lists about 960,000 distinct CDR3 sequences, around 17% seen once, with around 6% in the top ten. The length of the CDR3 is 13 residues. The junction had 4 bases not matched to a gene; V was cut back by 4 bases and J by 8 bases. Germline V gives CDR1 MGHRA, CDR2 YSYEKL. This TCR came from a human donor who was either an allogeneic HSCT recipient or a stem cell or donor lymphocyte infusion donor (not recorded which). It is not recorded whose cells these are; they may come from a transplant donor. The sample was blood, either unsorted or a sorted T cell fraction (not recorded which). The chain is built from TRBV4-1 and TRBJ1-4; 7 bases align to TRBD1. The CDR3 DNA reads as TGCGCCAGCAGCCGAGGGACAGAGGAAAAACTGTTTTTT. Protein sequence: CASSRGTEEKLFF.